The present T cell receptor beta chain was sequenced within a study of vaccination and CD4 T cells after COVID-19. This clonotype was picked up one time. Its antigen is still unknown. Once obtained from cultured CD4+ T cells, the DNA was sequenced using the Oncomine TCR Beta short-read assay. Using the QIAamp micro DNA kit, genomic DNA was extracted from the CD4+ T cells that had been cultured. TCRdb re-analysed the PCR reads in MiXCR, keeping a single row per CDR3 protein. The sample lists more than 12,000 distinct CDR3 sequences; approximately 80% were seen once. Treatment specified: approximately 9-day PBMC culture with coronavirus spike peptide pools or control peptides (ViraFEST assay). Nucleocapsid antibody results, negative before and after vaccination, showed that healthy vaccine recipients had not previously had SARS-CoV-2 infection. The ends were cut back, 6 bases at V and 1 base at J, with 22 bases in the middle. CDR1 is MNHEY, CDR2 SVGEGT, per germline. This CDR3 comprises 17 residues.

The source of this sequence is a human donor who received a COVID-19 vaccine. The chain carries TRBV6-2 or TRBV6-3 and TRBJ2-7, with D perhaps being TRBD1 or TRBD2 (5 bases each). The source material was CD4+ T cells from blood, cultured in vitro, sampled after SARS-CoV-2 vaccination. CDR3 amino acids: CASSYHHSRGSSYEQYF. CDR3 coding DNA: TGTGCCAGCAGCTATCACCACTCACGGGGCAGTTCCTACGAGCAGTACTTC.